This T cell receptor (beta chain) was sequenced in a study of control samples from healthy donors and cancer patients. Looked up from germline, CDR1 is MNHNS and CDR2 is SASEGT. V dropped 3 bases and J dropped 0 bases, with 2 bases sitting between them. The CDR3 is made up of 12 amino acids. Assay used: immunoSEQ multiplex PCR; TCRdb lists only in-frame clones, some missing. The sample holds over 100,000 clones, around nine tenths seen once. This clone was observed once. The V and J genes are TRBV6-1 and TRBJ1-2; D unclear. Material for sequencing was blood. The sequence came from a man between 50 and 59 years old in good health. This chain's CDR3 is CASSETNYGYTF. DNA for the CDR3: TGTGCCAGCAGTGAGACTAACTATGGCTACACCTTC.